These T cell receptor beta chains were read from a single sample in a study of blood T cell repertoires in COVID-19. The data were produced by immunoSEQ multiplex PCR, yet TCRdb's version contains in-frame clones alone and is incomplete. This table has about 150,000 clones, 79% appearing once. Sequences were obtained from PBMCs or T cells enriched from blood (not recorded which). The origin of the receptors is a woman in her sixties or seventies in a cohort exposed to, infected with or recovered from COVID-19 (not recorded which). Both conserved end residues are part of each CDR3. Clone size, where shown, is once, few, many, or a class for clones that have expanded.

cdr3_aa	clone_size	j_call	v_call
CASSLAKGRGGGRLTDTQYF	NA	TRBJ2-3	TRBV11-3
CASSYPTGSRPNEKLFF	NA	TRBJ1-4	TRBV18
CASSTPGLAGSGELFF	NA	TRBJ2-2	TRBV28
CASSLFGRQTYEQYF	NA	TRBJ2-7	TRBV28
CASSLDPAGYYGYTF	once	TRBJ1-2	TRBV11-3
CASSLAGSDSPLHF	NA	TRBJ1-6	TRBV5-1
CASRLMGASYEQYF	NA	TRBJ2-7	TRBV27
CASSPSSSSYNEQFF	NA	TRBJ2-1	TRBV18
CASSLGGTSNQPQHF	NA	TRBJ1-5	TRBV28
CASSPPGAGGPTNTGELFF	NA	TRBJ2-2	TRBV18
CASSLQGALGNTIYF	NA	TRBJ1-3	TRBV6-5
CASSPMGDRGTEAFF	few	TRBJ1-1	TRBV4-3
CASSLIAGVDTGELFF	NA	TRBJ2-2	TRBV5-1
CASMGHRTNIQYF	NA	TRBJ2-4	TRBV19
CASSHQGGYTEAFF	NA	TRBJ1-1	TRBV7-2
CASQSGGANSPLHF	NA	TRBJ1-6	TRBV28
CASSPDRNYGYTF	once	TRBJ1-2	TRBV10-2
CASSFYRLGGTGGTEAFF	NA	TRBJ1-1	TRBV28
CASSNTLDLNSPLHF	NA	TRBJ1-6	TRBV18
CASSYAGDEQYF	NA	TRBJ2-7	TRBV6-5
CASSKTGGNEQFF	NA	TRBJ2-1	TRBV7-9
CASSREQGEKLFF	NA	TRBJ1-4	TRBV3-1/TRBV3-2
CASSQDTSTGLSYEQYF	NA	TRBJ2-7	TRBV4-1
CASSLGLAGPTDTQYF	NA	TRBJ2-3	TRBV5-1
CASTWTASNQPQHF	NA	TRBJ1-5	TRBV2
CASSPDRDSPLHF	NA	TRBJ1-6	TRBV7-3
CATSTSGLAGYNEQFF	few	TRBJ2-1	TRBV28
CASSYQGTYEQYF	NA	TRBJ2-7	TRBV6-5
CASTPRGSANTGELFF	NA	TRBJ2-2	TRBV6-2/TRBV6-3
CASSLGLNTGELFF	NA	TRBJ2-2	TRBV7-7
CASSQGFFTGQETQYF	NA	TRBJ2-5	TRBV3-1/TRBV3-2
CASRQTSGSDLINEQFF	NA	TRBJ2-1	TRBV28
CSGGVTYTDTQYF	NA	TRBJ2-3	TRBV29-1
CASSLRADRADYGYTF	NA	TRBJ1-2	TRBV7-9
CARGGLSGTVNYGYTF	NA	TRBJ1-2	TRBV7-3
CASHPIRGPLHF	NA	TRBJ1-6	TRBV18